Following are 32 T cell receptor beta chains from one sample sequenced in a study of T cells in Graves' hyperthyroidism and ophthalmopathy (dated by TCRdb to about 2019). Libraries were built with multiplex PCR. The sequencer listed for this sample is Illumina HiSeq 2000. The TCR beta CDR3 regions were amplified from RNA transcripts. The TCR CDR3 was subjected to a first round of RT-PCR using the HTBI primer set and the Qiagen OneStep RT-PCR kit. TCRdb cleaned the public reads at Q25 with fastp, built clones with MiXCR and kept in-frame beta chains. Merged by CDR3 protein, the rows form single entries marked with the most common genes and DNA. The sample data list about 520,000 distinct CDR3 sequences, and around a quarter of these were observed just once. Roughly 10% of the sample goes to the ten largest clones. Source material: blood. The receptor set was obtained from a woman aged 25 to 39 with Graves' ophthalmopathy.

The chain combines TRBV10-3 with TRBJ1-2, with 7 bases lining up with TRBD1. The germline CDR1 and CDR2 sequences are ENHRY and SYGVKD. J gave up 2 bases and V 10 bases, and 7 bases lay outside the gene matches. CDR3 length: 13 residues. The CDR3, as DNA: TGTGCCAGCACAGGGGAAGAAAACTATGGCTACACCTTC. It codes for CASTGEENYGYTF.

The chain links TRBV29-1 to TRBJ1-1; TRBD1 agrees at 11 bases. This CDR3 spans 14 amino acids. Per germline, CDR1 SQVTM and CDR2 ANQGSEA. J was trimmed by 5 bases and V by 6 bases; bases with no gene match: 8. This CDR3 is CSVRTGGSRTEAFF. DNA for the CDR3: TGCAGCGTCAGGACAGGGGGCAGTCGAACTGAAGCTTTCTTT.

As for this clonotype: This may be a read error, as it is one base from a much larger clone. This sequence joins TRBV6-5 and TRBJ2-2; tentative D call: TRBD1 (6 bases). Germline V gene lookup returns CDR1 MNHEY and CDR2 SVGAGI. CDR3 size: 16 residues. CDR3 in DNA: TGTGCCAGCAGTTTTCTCCGGACAGCGAACACCGGGGAGCTGTGTTTT. Amino acid sequence: CASSFLRTANTGELCF.

The rearrangement joins TRBV7-2 to TRBJ2-7; no reliable D call. This CDR3 comprises 13 residues. Trimming removed 5 bases at V and 4 bases at J, with 12 bases between. Germline-derived CDR1 and CDR2 are SGHTA and FQGNSA. CDR3 amino acids: CASSLLLLYEQYF. The DNA for the CDR3 is TGTGCCAGCAGCCTTCTACTGTTGTACGAGCAGTACTTC.

This clonotype was seen repeatedly, ten times or more. The chain uses TRBV20-1 and TRBJ1-2, with D perhaps TRBD1 (5 bases). The length of the CDR3 is 15 residues. Germline loops: CDR1 DFQATT, CDR2 SNEGSKA (reference sequence). Trimming took 0 bases from V and 2 from J, leaving 13 bases between them. The CDR3 is CSARDPLQGNYGYTF. In DNA form, the CDR3 reads TGCAGTGCTAGAGACCCTTTGCAGGGCAACTATGGCTACACCTTC.

This clonotype was seen repeatedly, ten times or more. This CDR3 reads CASSLVQGEAFF. The DNA of the CDR3 is TGTGCCAGCAGCTTAGTCCAGGGTGAAGCTTTCTTT. The chain couples TRBV13 to TRBJ1-1; a weak D match, TRBD1 (5 bases). The CDR3 runs 12 residues. V was clipped by 1 base and J by 7 bases, with 7 bases between them. The germline V gene encodes CDR1 PRHDT and CDR2 FYEKMQ (reference sequence).

This clonotype was counted between two and nine times. The J gene is TRBJ1-1, the V gene TRBV6-1; D unresolved. V gave up 8 bases and J gave up 4 bases, with 17 bases separating them. From germline, CDR1 is MNHNS and CDR2 SASEGT. This CDR3 is built from 14 residues. Written as DNA, the CDR3 is TGTGCCAGCCGACCCATGAGGGATCGCACTGAAGCTTTCTTT. Residues: CASRPMRDRTEAFF.

In this sample, this clonotype turned up many times. This sequence joins TRBV6-5 and TRBJ1-2; 7 nucleotides agree with TRBD1. J gave up 0 bases and V 2 bases, and 9 bases lay outside the gene matches. The CDR3 runs to 17 residues. Germline CDR1 and CDR2: MNHEY and SVGAGI. CDR3 DNA sequence: TGTGCCAGCAGTTACACAAGAGGGGGCAGAGCTAACTATGGCTACACCTTC. It yields the protein CASSYTRGGRANYGYTF.

This clonotype was seen many times. V is TRBV12-3 or TRBV12-4 and J is TRBJ1-2; TRBD1 might be the D (5 bases). The CDR3 consists of 15 residues. V dropped 7 bases and J dropped 6 bases, with 21 bases sitting between them. The CDR3 bases are TGTGCCAGCACTCTTGGGGCAGGGAGAGGTAATGGCTACACCTTC. It encodes CASTLGAGRGNGYTF.

This clonotype has a handful of counts. J is TRBJ2-7 and V is TRBV28, with 7 bases identical to TRBD1. The germline V gene has CDR1 MDHEN and CDR2 SYDVKM. Trimming at V came to 7 bases and at J to 2 bases, leaving 8 bases not matched to a gene. The CDR3 has 14 amino acids. The CDR3 here is CASTGTAHPYEQYF. CDR3 sequence (DNA): TGTGCCAGCACAGGGACAGCCCATCCCTACGAGCAGTACTTC.

The V call is TRBV12-3 or TRBV12-4, the J call TRBJ2-2; possibly TRBD2 for D (6 bases). This CDR3 is built from 13 residues. V was pared by 6 bases and J by 7 bases, with 12 bases between. The CDR3 DNA sequence: TGTGCCAGCAGATCGGCGGGGATCGGGGAGCTGTTTTTT. Translation gives CASRSAGIGELFF.

The chain joins TRBV28 to TRBJ2-7; no clear D. V was clipped by 4 bases and J by 2 bases, with 6 bases between them. The length of the CDR3 is 12 residues. Per the germline V gene, CDR1 is MDHEN and CDR2 is SYDVKM. DNA for the CDR3: TGTGCCAGCAGTTCTATTCCCTACGAGCAGTACTTC. Residues: CASSSIPYEQYF. Full variable domain (outside the CDR3, taken from reference TRBV28 and TRBJ2-7): DVKVTQSSRYLVKRTGEKVFLECVQDMDHENMFWYRQDPGLGLRLIYFSYDVKMKEKGDIPEGYSVSREKKERFSLILESASTNQTSMYLCASSSIPYEQYFGPGTRLTVT.

At least ten counts were recorded for this clonotype. The chain is built from TRBV2 and TRBJ1-5; 7 positions agree with TRBD1. CDR3 length: 15 amino acids. V trimming: 6 bases; J trimming: 6 bases; junction bases outside the gene matches: 11. Germline loops: CDR1 SNHLY, CDR2 FYNNEI. For the CDR3, the DNA is TGTGCCAGCAGCGGAGATCTACAGGGGCGTCAGCCCCAGCATTTT. Its protein is CASSGDLQGRQPQHF.

The V and J genes are TRBV27 and TRBJ1-6; 10 nucleotides agree with TRBD1. CDR1 is MNHEY, CDR2 SMNVEV, per germline (reference sequence). CDR3 size: 17 residues. Trimming took 6 bases from V and 4 from J; bases not matched to a gene: 9. The CDR3 nucleotides read TGTGCCAGCAGACGGACAGGGGGAAGGGATTATAATTCACCCCTCCACTTT. This gives the protein CASRRTGGRDYNSPLHF.

The chain has TRBV7-4 and TRBJ2-5; the D gene could be TRBD1 or TRBD2 (5 bases each). The ends were cut back, 7 bases at V and 5 bases at J, with 17 bases in the middle. CDR1 and CDR2 from the germline V gene are SGHVT and SQSDAQ. There are 14 residues in the CDR3. CDR3 loop: CASTPMGREETQYF. CDR3 DNA: TGTGCCAGCACCCCCATGGGCAGGGAGGAGACCCAGTACTTC.

At least ten counts were recorded for this clonotype. V gene TRBV6-2 or TRBV6-3 combines with J gene TRBJ2-7; D is uncertain. In germline, CDR1 is MNHEY, CDR2 SVGEGT. V gave up 1 base and J gave up 3 bases, with 10 bases separating them. The length of the CDR3 is 14 residues. The CDR3 spells CASSYLERVYEQYF. CDR3 sequence (DNA): TGTGCCAGCAGTTACTTGGAAAGAGTCTACGAGCAGTACTTC.

This chain connects TRBV12-3 or TRBV12-4 to TRBJ2-5; D is undetermined. The CDR3 covers 14 residues. Trimming stripped 6 bases from V and 1 base from J, with 12 bases between. The CDR3 DNA sequence: TGTGCCAGCAGCCTAAATTTAGGCCAAGAGACCCAGTACTTC. Its translation is CASSLNLGQETQYF.

This clonotype occurred many times. J is TRBJ2-5 and V is TRBV7-2, with a possible D match to TRBD2 (6 bases). The CDR3 runs 16 residues. The V gene lost 1 base and the J gene lost 2 bases, with 14 bases spanning the gap. Germline CDR1 SGHTA, CDR2 FQGNSA. This CDR3 reads CASSLVAGLPQETQYF. The DNA of the CDR3 is TGTGCCAGCAGCTTAGTTGCGGGACTCCCACAAGAGACCCAGTACTTC. Together with reference TRBV7-2 and TRBJ2-5, the CDR3 gives the full variable domain: GAGVSQSPSNKVTEKGKDVELRCDPISGHTALYWYRQSLGQGLEFLIYFQGNSAPDKSGLPSDRFSAERTGGSVSTLTIQRTQQEDSAVYLCASSLVAGLPQETQYFGPGTRLLVL.

This clonotype has a handful of counts. This rearrangement joins TRBV6-1 to TRBJ2-7; 7 bases fit TRBD2. CDR1 is MNHNS, CDR2 SASEGT, per germline. The CDR3 spans 13 residues. Losses at the gene ends were 6 bases for V and 6 bases for J; bases not matched to a gene: 8. Here the CDR3 reads CASRRGGDGEQYF. CDR3 DNA: TGTGCCAGCAGGAGGGGAGGGGATGGCGAGCAGTACTTC.

This clonotype was counted ten times or more. This chain joins TRBV15 and TRBJ1-1; D is unresolved. CDR3 length equals 17 residues. Germline CDR1 and CDR2: LNHNV and YYDKDF (reference sequence). V lost 0 bases and J 0 bases, leaving 14 bases between the germline ends. CDR3 sequence reads: CATSRDRVLMVNTEAFF. The CDR3 nucleotides are TGTGCCACCAGCAGAGATCGAGTACTGATGGTGAACACTGAAGCTTTCTTT.

This clonotype has a count of ten or more. The genes are TRBV30 and TRBJ2-7, with D unresolved. V lost 4 bases and J 0 bases, leaving 13 bases between the germline ends. CDR1 and CDR2 from the germline V gene are GTSNPN and SVGIG (reference sequence). This CDR3 is 14 amino acids long. CDR3 sequence reads: CAWTRAVYSYEQYF. The CDR3 nucleotides are TGTGCCTGGACAAGGGCCGTATACTCCTACGAGCAGTACTTC.

This chain connects TRBV12-3 or TRBV12-4 to TRBJ1-1, with 12 bases aligning to TRBD1. V shed 3 bases and J 1 base; nucleotides not matched to a gene: 6. This CDR3 is 17 amino acids long. The CDR3 protein is CASSLFGGQGANTEAFF. CDR3 nucleotide sequence: TGTGCCAGCAGTTTGTTTGGGGGACAGGGGGCGAACACTGAAGCTTTCTTT.

The table lists this clonotype with a few counts. The chain couples TRBV6-5 to TRBJ1-1, with no clear D. The CDR3 is 14 amino acids. V dropped 4 bases and J dropped 0 bases, with 9 bases sitting between them. Germline assignment: CDR1 MNHEY and CDR2 SVGAGI. The CDR3 DNA reads as TGTGCCAGCAGTTTGAATTGGTTGAACACTGAAGCTTTCTTT. Translated: CASSLNWLNTEAFF.

Many counts were recorded for this clonotype. The rearrangement joins TRBV12-3 or TRBV12-4 to TRBJ1-2, with 12 bases matching TRBD1. The V gene end was trimmed by 5 bases and the J gene end by 11 bases; junction bases not matched to a gene: 9. The CDR3 extends over 14 amino acids. CDR3 sequence reads: CASSRPGQGARYTF. CDR3 nucleotide sequence: TGTGCCAGCAGTCGGCCGGGACAGGGGGCTAGATACACCTTC.

This clonotype appeared a few times. This chain uses TRBV24-1 with TRBJ2-7, with no clear D. CDR1 is KGHDR and CDR2 is SFDVKD in the germline V gene. V was clipped by 0 bases and J by 4 bases, with 0 bases between them. This CDR3 is built from 11 residues. The CDR3 coding sequence is TGTGCCACCAGTGATTTGTACGAGCAGTACTTC. This codes for CATSDLYEQYF.

This clonotype turned up a few times. The chain employs TRBV20-1 and TRBJ2-5; TRBD2 aligns across 8 bases. The V and J ends lost 3 bases and 2 bases, in that order; junction bases with no gene match: 14. Per germline, CDR1 DFQATT and CDR2 SNEGSKA (reference sequence). CDR3 length: 17 residues. This CDR3 reads CSASGASGGGPQETQYF. The CDR3 DNA follows: TGCAGTGCTAGTGGCGCGTCGGGCGGGGGGCCGCAAGAGACCCAGTACTTC.

The chain recombines TRBV19 with TRBJ2-2; possible D gene TRBD2, 7 bases. This CDR3 contains 13 residues. Per germline, CDR1 LNHDA and CDR2 SQIVND (reference sequence). Trimming took off 7 bases at V and 6 bases at J, with 12 bases between the two ends. As DNA, the CDR3 is TGTGCCAGTAAGGGCGGGGGCGCCGGGGAGCTGTTTTTT. It codes for CASKGGGAGELFF.

This clonotype was found many times. The J gene is TRBJ2-2, the V gene TRBV19, with a possible D match to TRBD2 (6 bases). The CDR3 is 17 amino acids. Germline V lookup: CDR1 LNHDA, CDR2 SQIVND (reference sequence). Trimming pared 5 bases from V and 5 bases from J, leaving 21 bases between. Here the CDR3 reads CASSALWGDGGTGELFF. The CDR3 nucleotides read TGTGCCAGTAGTGCCCTCTGGGGGGACGGAGGAACCGGGGAGCTGTTTTTT.

This clonotype came up many times. The chain is built from TRBV15 and TRBJ2-6; unclear D gene. CDR3 length: 11 residues. Trimming took 7 bases from V and 6 from J, leaving 4 bases between them. Germline V gives CDR1 LNHNV, CDR2 YYDKDF (reference sequence). Here the CDR3 reads CATTMANVLTF. CDR3 DNA sequence: TGTGCCACCACCATGGCCAACGTCCTGACTTTC.

The genes are TRBV7-8 and TRBJ1-1; the match to TRBD1 covers 8 bases. The length of the CDR3 is 17 residues. In germline, CDR1 is SGHVS, CDR2 FQNEAQ. Trimming took 7 bases from V and 0 from J; bases not matched to a gene: 13. The DNA of the CDR3 is TGTGCCAGCACCCCCGGGGGGACAGGACCCATGAACACTGAAGCTTTCTTT. This codes for CASTPGGTGPMNTEAFF. Filled out from reference TRBV7-8 and TRBJ1-1, the complete variable domain reads GAGVSQSPRYKVAKRGQDVALRCDPISGHVSLFWYQQALGQGPEFLTYFQNEAQLDKSGLPSDRFFAERPEGSVSTLKIQRTQQEDSAVYLCASTPGGTGPMNTEAFFGQGTRLTVV.

About this clonotype: One end of the junction is discordant with germline, which a read error may explain. V and J are TRBV5-5 and TRBJ2-7; D is uncertain. The length of the CDR3 is 14 residues. The V gene's germline CDR1 is SGHKS and CDR2 YYEKEE (reference sequence). The CDR3 region is CASSPNYISYEQYF. CDR3 coding DNA: TGCGCCAGCAGCCCTAATTACATCTCCTACGAGCAGTACTTC.

This clonotype occurred a few times. The rearrangement links TRBV19 to TRBJ2-5, with 9 bases that match TRBD2. This CDR3 spans 15 amino acids. Looked up from germline, CDR1 is LNHDA and CDR2 is SQIVND (reference sequence). The ends lost 3 bases at V and 5 bases at J; junction bases unmatched: 7. Here the CDR3 reads CASSIGGGALETQYF. The CDR3 nucleotides read TGTGCCAGTAGTATTGGCGGGGGGGCCTTGGAGACCCAGTACTTC.